One sample yielded the 18 T cell receptor beta chains listed below, sequenced in a study of synovial regulatory T cells in juvenile arthritis. Only in-frame clones appear in the TCRdb table, and some are missing; sequencing was by immunoSEQ multiplex PCR. The listing contains approximately 7,000 clones. Input material: Treg cells from blood. Subset meaning: remaining (HLA-DR-negative) circulating blood Treg cells. All receptors derive from a donor younger than 30 with juvenile idiopathic arthritis.

V gene TRBV9 combines with J gene TRBJ1-1; TCRdb's D gene call, TRBD1, goes unchecked for lack of DNA. CDR3 length: 14 amino acids. No DNA accompanies this entry. CDR1 SGDLS and CDR2 YYNGEE come from the germline V gene. The CDR3 loop is CASSDGQGYTEAFF.

V is TRBV19 and J is TRBJ2-2; with no DNA, the TCRdb D assignment of TRBD2 cannot be verified. Germline CDR1 LNHDA, CDR2 SQIVND (reference sequence). This CDR3 is 14 amino acids long. No DNA was logged. This chain's CDR3 is CASSIVVPSGELFF. Drawing the rest from reference TRBV19 and TRBJ2-2, the complete variable domain is DGGITQSPKYLFRKEGQNVTLSCEQNLNHDAMYWYRQDPGQGLRLIYYSQIVNDFQKGDIAEGYSVSREKKESFPLTVTSAQKNPTAFYLCASSIVVPSGELFFGEGSRLTVL.

The V gene is TRBV18, the J gene TRBJ1-4. Germline assignment: CDR1 KGHSH and CDR2 LQKENI. This CDR3 spans 15 amino acids. The entry carries no DNA sequence. The CDR3 is CASSPQGGNNEKLFF. Full variable domain (rest looked up from reference TRBV18 and TRBJ1-4): NAGVMQNPRHLVRRRGQEARLRCSPMKGHSHVYWYRQLPEEGLKFMVYLQKENIIDESGMPKERFSAEFPKEGPSILRIQQVVRGDSAAYFCASSPQGGNNEKLFFGSGTQLSVL.

Here the CDR3 reads CASSQTGTLLLGRGYTF. V is TRBV27 and J is TRBJ1-2. The CDR3 has 17 amino acids. The DNA sequence is not available. Germline V CDR1 and CDR2: MNHEY, SMNVEV (reference sequence).

This chain uses TRBV6-5 with TRBJ1-2. The CDR3 spans 15 residues. Only the protein is available. In germline, CDR1 is MNHEY, CDR2 SVGAGI. The CDR3 loop reads CASSGLGRGEYGYTF.

The V call is TRBV30, the J call TRBJ2-1. The CDR3 length is 12 residues. No nucleotide data were recorded. Germline V gene data show CDR1 as GTSNPN and CDR2 as SVGIG (reference sequence). CDR3 in amino acids: CAWSVIGNEQFF.

The chain couples TRBV28 to TRBJ2-1; the D call from TCRdb, TRBD1, cannot be confirmed without DNA. Germline CDR1 reads MDHEN; CDR2 reads SYDVKM. There are 13 residues in the CDR3. Nucleotide data are not available. CDR3 residues: CASSLPQGNEQFF.

The V gene is TRBV19, the J gene TRBJ2-2; the D call from TCRdb, TRBD1, cannot be confirmed without DNA. The CDR3 consists of 20 residues. No DNA has been recorded. Germline V gene sequence: CDR1 LNHDA, CDR2 SQIVND (reference sequence). CDR3 sequence: CASTPPSWTGNILNTGELFF.

The chain combines TRBV5-1 with TRBJ2-3. Germline V lookup: CDR1 SGHRS, CDR2 YFSETQ. CDR3 length: 13 residues. The nucleotide record is missing. The CDR3 sequence: CASSLGDTDTQYF. Together with reference TRBV5-1 and TRBJ2-3, the CDR3 gives the full variable domain: KAGVTQTPRYLIKTRGQQVTLSCSPISGHRSVSWYQQTPGQGLQFLFEYFSETQRNKGNFPGRFSGRQFSNSRSEMNVSTLELGDSALYLCASSLGDTDTQYFGPGTRLTVL.

The J gene is TRBJ2-2, the V gene TRBV11-2; the TCRdb call, TRBD2, lacks DNA for checking. Germline V gene sequence: CDR1 SGHAT, CDR2 FQNNGV. The CDR3 covers 14 residues. This entry has no DNA. Here the CDR3 reads CASSFLLSTGELFF.

This chain links TRBV5-5 with TRBJ2-7; the D call of TRBD1 rests on TCRdb alone, since no DNA is present to check it. This CDR3 is 14 amino acids long. DNA is not recorded here. CDR1 and CDR2 from the germline V gene are SGHKS and YYEKEE (reference sequence). CDR3 sequence: CASSWGTEVYEQYF.

V gene TRBV7-3 combines with J gene TRBJ1-2. CDR3 length: 17 residues. The coding DNA is unavailable. Germline values: CDR1 SGHTA, CDR2 FQGTGA. CDR3 loop: CASSLNFEAASNYGYTF.

The rearrangement links TRBV7-2 to TRBJ2-5; the TCRdb D gene call, TRBD2, has no DNA to confirm it. The CDR3 covers 13 residues. The protein alone is recorded here. Germline V gene data show CDR1 as SGHTA and CDR2 as FQGNSA. This CDR3 reads CASSLPNSETQYF.

The chain joins TRBV19 to TRBJ1-2. The CDR3 is made up of 14 amino acids. The nucleotide record is missing. CDR1 is LNHDA and CDR2 is SQIVND in the germline V gene (reference sequence). CDR3 protein: CASSMSSRDYGYTF.

The chain recombines TRBV7-2 with TRBJ1-1; TCRdb's D gene call, TRBD1, goes unchecked for lack of DNA. Germline V CDR1 and CDR2: SGHTA, FQGNSA. The length of the CDR3 is 15 residues. The coding DNA is unavailable. CDR3: CASRQRTGGAWGAFF.

The J gene is TRBJ2-2, the V gene TRBV5-1; TCRdb lists TRBD2, though no DNA is available to test this call. This CDR3 is 15 amino acids long. DNA was not recorded. In germline, CDR1 is SGHRS, CDR2 YFSETQ. CDR3 in amino acids: CASSFSSGNTGELFF.

The chain employs TRBV5-1 and TRBJ2-1; TCRdb's D call of TRBD2 is untestable without DNA. CDR1 and CDR2 from the germline V gene are SGHRS and YFSETQ. The CDR3 length is 13 residues. No nucleotide data were recorded. The CDR3 protein is CASSWTSLDEQFF.

The V gene is TRBV28, the J gene TRBJ1-2. CDR3 length: 13 residues. This entry has no DNA. The germline CDR1 and CDR2 sequences are MDHEN and SYDVKM. The CDR3 sequence is CASSLRGSYGYTF.